Listed here are 25 T cell receptor beta chains from one sample, sequenced in a study of PD-L1 blockade in urothelial cancer. Using immunoSEQ multiplex PCR, the repertoire was profiled, and TCRdb retains in-frame clones only, with some absent. Of 30,000 to 40,000 clones listed, 85% are singletons. Time point here: pretreatment peripheral blood. The source material was PBMCs, sampled around atezolizumab (anti-PD-L1) treatment. These receptor sequences come from a man of 80 years or more with urothelial cancer.

The chain uses TRBV19 and TRBJ2-5, with D unclear. This CDR3 has 14 residues. V was cut by 5 bases and J by 6 bases, with 16 bases left in between. Germline V CDR1 and CDR2: LNHDA, SQIVND (reference sequence). This chain's CDR3 is CASSGYGDLKTQYF. For the CDR3, the DNA is TGTGCCAGTAGTGGGTACGGAGACCTGAAGACCCAGTACTTC.

This clone is medium-sized within its sample. The chain carries TRBV27 and TRBJ2-7; TRBD2 matches at 7 bases. Germline V gene lookup returns CDR1 MNHEY and CDR2 SMNVEV (reference sequence). V dropped 6 bases and J dropped 3; count of bases not matched to a gene: 11. The CDR3 sequence is 15 residues long. CDR3 loop: CASSSSAGLDYEQYF. The CDR3 bases are TGTGCCAGCAGCTCCTCAGCGGGATTGGACTACGAGCAGTACTTC.

This rearrangement joins TRBV7-9 to TRBJ1-3; no clear D gene. Germline CDR1 is SEHNR and CDR2 is FQNEAQ (reference sequence). Trimming left V 1 base short and J 0 bases short, with 10 bases between. The CDR3 contains 16 residues. The CDR3 here is CASSLDGGTSGNTIYF. DNA of the CDR3: TGTGCCAGCAGCTTAGATGGCGGAACCTCTGGAAACACCATATATTTT.

The V gene is TRBV30, the J gene TRBJ1-5; D may be TRBD1 (5 bases). Looked up from germline, CDR1 is GTSNPN and CDR2 is SVGIG (reference sequence). Trimming left V 0 bases short and J 5 bases short, with 14 bases between. This CDR3 is built from 15 residues. The CDR3 loop is CAWSVGRGIYQPQHF. CDR3 nucleotide sequence: TGTGCCTGGAGTGTAGGGAGGGGAATATATCAGCCCCAGCATTTT. The full variable domain, rest sourced from reference TRBV30 and TRBJ1-5, is SQTIHQWPATLVQPVGSPLSLECTVEGTSNPNLYWYRQAAGRGLQLLFYSVGIGQISSEVPQNLSASRPQDRQFILSSKKLLLSDSGFYLCAWSVGRGIYQPQHFGDGTRLSIL.

This clone has more than one count but fewer than ten. The V gene is TRBV4-1, the J gene TRBJ1-5, with 7 bases lining up with TRBD1. CDR1 and CDR2 (germline): MGHRA, YSYEKL. Unmatched junction bases numbered 6, after V lost 4 bases and J lost 6 bases. This CDR3 comprises 14 residues. CDR3 bases: TGCGCCAGCAGCCCGCTGAGGGGGCTTCAGCCCCAGCATTTT. This codes for CASSPLRGLQPQHF.

The V and J genes are TRBV30 and TRBJ1-1, with a possible D match to TRBD1 (5 bases). Per germline, CDR1 GTSNPN and CDR2 SVGIG (reference sequence). V was clipped by 2 bases and J by 5 bases, with 12 bases between them. The CDR3 length is 13 residues. The CDR3 sequence is CAWSLFGGTEAFF. The CDR3 DNA follows: TGTGCCTGGAGTTTGTTTGGGGGGACTGAAGCTTTCTTT.

This clone was detected once. The chain carries TRBV5-8 and TRBJ2-7; TRBD2 matches 9 bases. Per the germline V gene, CDR1 is SGHTS and CDR2 is YDEGEE. This CDR3 is 15 amino acids long. J was trimmed by 1 base and V by 3 bases; bases with no gene match: 5. CDR3 protein: CASSWTSVVSYEQYF. The CDR3 DNA sequence: TGTGCCAGCAGCTGGACTAGCGTGGTGTCCTACGAGCAGTACTTC.

The CDR3 reads CASIVRESADTQYF. Written as DNA, the CDR3 is TGTGCCAGCATCGTACGGGAGTCCGCAGATACGCAGTATTTT. The rearrangement uses TRBV27 and TRBJ2-3, with TRBD2 as a possible D gene (6 bases). V dropped 7 bases and J dropped 4 bases, with 15 bases sitting between them. The germline gives CDR1 MNHEY, CDR2 SMNVEV (reference sequence). The CDR3 sequence is 14 residues long.

This clone came up once. V is TRBV19 and J is TRBJ2-3; D uncertain. The CDR3 is 16 residues long. Germline assignment: CDR1 LNHDA and CDR2 SQIVND (reference sequence). The ends were cut back, 5 bases at V and 0 bases at J, with 15 bases in the middle. CDR3 DNA: TGTGCCAGTAGTCGGTTCGGCGGAATAAGCACAGATACGCAGTATTTT. Translated, it gives CASSRFGGISTDTQYF.

The chain has TRBV2 and TRBJ1-2; TRBD1 is a possible D gene (5 bases). The CDR3 is 15 residues long. Germline CDR1 reads SNHLY; CDR2 reads FYNNEI. V lost 5 bases to trimming and J lost 1 base, with 14 bases between them. The CDR3 sequence: CASSRTSPGNYGYTF. The CDR3 DNA reads as TGTGCCAGCAGTCGGACATCGCCGGGTAACTATGGCTACACCTTC.

This clone turned up a few times. This chain uses TRBV5-1 with TRBJ2-3; 11 nucleotides match TRBD2. This CDR3 contains 16 residues. Germline V lookup: CDR1 SGHRS, CDR2 YFSETQ. Trimming took 3 bases from V and 3 from J; bases not matched to a gene: 6. CDR3 DNA sequence: TGCGCCAGCAGCTCTGAGACTAGCGGGAAGACAGATACGCAGTATTTT. The encoded protein is CASSSETSGKTDTQYF.

The gene calls are TRBV6-6 and TRBJ1-1, with D possibly being TRBD1 (6 bases). The germline gives CDR1 MNHNY, CDR2 SVGAGI (reference sequence). CDR3 length: 16 residues. V was trimmed by 6 bases and J by 1 base, leaving 18 bases between them. The CDR3 protein is CASSPRPDRGNTEAFF. The DNA for the CDR3 is TGTGCCAGCAGCCCACGGCCGGACAGAGGGAACACTGAAGCTTTCTTT.

The genes are TRBV9 and TRBJ2-5; 7 nucleotides match TRBD2. The CDR3 length is 15 residues. V gave up 4 bases and J gave up 5 bases; unmatched junction bases: 11. Per germline, CDR1 SGDLS and CDR2 YYNGEE. The CDR3 protein is CASSRLAGRGETQYF. The CDR3 DNA is TGTGCCAGCAGCCGACTAGCCGGCCGTGGGGAGACCCAGTACTTC. The variable domain in full, completed from reference TRBV9 and TRBJ2-5, reads DSGVTQTPKHLITATGQRVTLRCSPRSGDLSVYWYQQSLDQGLQFLIQYYNGEERAKGNILERFSAQQFPDLHSELNLSSLELGDSALYFCASSRLAGRGETQYFGPGTRLLVL.

The J gene is TRBJ2-7, the V gene TRBV19, with 7 positions matching TRBD1. This CDR3 comprises 17 residues. Trimming at V came to 8 bases and at J to 3 bases, leaving 19 bases not matched to a gene. Looked up from germline, CDR1 is LNHDA and CDR2 is SQIVND (reference sequence). The chain's CDR3 is CASQSGSWTGRDYEQYF. The CDR3 DNA is TGTGCCAGTCAGTCTGGTTCATGGACAGGCCGGGACTACGAGCAGTACTTC.

V is TRBV10-3 and J is TRBJ2-1; 8 bases agree with TRBD2. Germline-derived CDR1 and CDR2 are ENHRY and SYGVKD. The CDR3 length is 16 residues. With V trimmed by 4 bases and J by 5 bases, 10 bases remained unmatched. CDR3 sequence (DNA): TGTGCCATCAGTGCACAACTAGCGGATAGTAACAATGAGCAGTTCTTC. This codes for CAISAQLADSNNEQFF.

The chain is built from TRBV19 and TRBJ2-1; 8 nucleotides align to TRBD2. V gave up 3 bases and J gave up 4 bases; unmatched junction bases: 2. The length of the CDR3 is 14 residues. Germline CDR1 and CDR2: LNHDA and SQIVND (reference sequence). For the CDR3, the DNA is TGTGCCAGTAGTATCGGGGGGGCTTACAATGAGCAGTTCTTC. This codes for CASSIGGAYNEQFF. Based on the CDR3 plus reference TRBV19 and TRBJ2-1, the full variable domain is DGGITQSPKYLFRKEGQNVTLSCEQNLNHDAMYWYRQDPGQGLRLIYYSQIVNDFQKGDIAEGYSVSREKKESFPLTVTSAQKNPTAFYLCASSIGGAYNEQFFGPGTRLTVL.

V is TRBV6-1 and J is TRBJ2-7; TRBD2 matches 7 bases. The CDR3 loop spans 15 amino acids. The J segment lost 0 bases and the V segment lost 2 bases, leaving 4 bases of the junction unmatched. Germline CDR1 MNHNS, CDR2 SASEGT. The DNA of the CDR3 is TGTGCCAGCAGTGAACCGGGCGGGAGCTCCTACGAGCAGTACTTC. This codes for CASSEPGGSSYEQYF.

The rearrangement joins TRBV30 to TRBJ2-1; TRBD2 is a possible D gene (5 bases). The CDR3 contains 13 residues. Deletions cut 1 base from V and 5 bases from J, with 9 bases between. Germline values: CDR1 GTSNPN, CDR2 SVGIG (reference sequence). The CDR3 region has the DNA TGTGCCTGGAGTGCGGGAAGAGACAATGAGCAGTTCTTC. Protein: CAWSAGRDNEQFF.

The chain links TRBV29-1 to TRBJ2-4; 12 nucleotides align to TRBD1. This CDR3 region has 15 residues. Trimming at V came to 4 bases and at J to 6 bases, leaving 7 bases not matched to a gene. Germline lookup yields CDR1 SQVTM and CDR2 ANQGSEA. The CDR3 bases are TGCAGCGTTGGTACCGGGACAGGGGGCACAAACATTCAGTACTTC. Encoded protein: CSVGTGTGGTNIQYF.

This chain links TRBV7-2 with TRBJ2-5; perhaps TRBD1 as D (5 bases). This CDR3 contains 14 residues. V lost 1 base, J lost 2 bases, and 8 bases lay in between. CDR1 is SGHTA, CDR2 FQGNSA, per germline. The CDR3 DNA sequence: TGTGCCAGCAGCTTAGAGGGGTTGCAAGAGACCCAGTACTTC. The encoded protein is CASSLEGLQETQYF.

This clone has just a few counts. The V call is TRBV9, the J call TRBJ2-7; possible D gene TRBD1, 5 bases. The CDR3 is 15 amino acids. Between the trimmed V and J ends, which lost 0 bases and 2 bases, there was a span of 12 bases. Germline CDR1 is SGDLS and CDR2 is YYNGEE. CDR3: CASSVGQGSPYEQYF. CDR3 DNA: TGTGCCAGCAGCGTAGGTCAGGGTAGCCCCTACGAGCAGTACTTC.

With respect to this clone: The sample contains more than one DNA sequence encoding this CDR3. CDR3 nucleotides: TGCGCCAGCAGCTTGACTGGGACAGGGGCCTACGAGCAGTACTTC. This codes for CASSLTGTGAYEQYF. This chain links TRBV5-1 with TRBJ2-7, with 10 bases matching TRBD1. The CDR3 spans 15 residues. Unmatched junction bases numbered 3, after V lost 1 base and J lost 2 bases. Germline V lookup: CDR1 SGHRS, CDR2 YFSETQ.

This chain joins TRBV6-1 and TRBJ2-1; tentative D call: TRBD2 (5 bases). V was clipped by 3 bases and J by 13 bases, with 13 bases between them. The CDR3 runs to 12 residues. Per the germline V gene, CDR1 is MNHNS and CDR2 is SASEGT. CDR3: CASSDPIAKQFF. The DNA of the CDR3 is TGTGCCAGCAGTGATCCAATAGCGAAACAGTTCTTC.

The J gene is TRBJ2-5, the V gene TRBV7-2; 8 nucleotides align to TRBD2. The J call is uncertain, as TRBJ2-7 better fits the DNA end. Germline CDR1 reads SGHTA; CDR2 reads FQGNSA. This CDR3 spans 14 amino acids. In nucleotides, the CDR3 is TGTGCCAGCAGCTCCCGGTTAGCGGGATACGAGCAGTACTTC. It codes for CASSSRLAGYEQYF.

The J gene is TRBJ2-3, the V gene TRBV19; 10 bases line up with TRBD2. With 5 bases clipped from V and 3 bases from J, the junction kept 5 bases outside the gene matches. Germline CDR1 reads LNHDA; CDR2 reads SQIVND (reference sequence). The CDR3 extends over 15 amino acids. The CDR3 loop reads CASSGLAGGTDTQYF. CDR3 sequence (DNA): TGTGCCAGTAGTGGTTTAGCGGGAGGAACAGATACGCAGTATTTT.